A single sample is the source of the 15 T cell receptor beta chains below, sequenced in a study of beta chain features in type 1 diabetes. Every bit of the isolated RNA underwent reverse transcription, so sequencing read expressed TCRB transcripts. Assay: immunoSEQ multiplex PCR; the TCRdb copy retains only in-frame clones and omits some. The sample records around 310,000 clones, approximately 11% being singletons. The sequenced sample was naive CD4+ T cells from blood. The receptors here all came from a woman aged 30 to 39 in good health.

This clone was observed a handful of times. Within the sample, other DNA sequences also encode this same CDR3. The CDR3 reads CASSLGGRGETQYF. The CDR3 DNA is TGTGCCAGCAGCTTAGGGGGGAGGGGAGAGACCCAGTACTTC. This chain uses TRBV7-2 with TRBJ2-5; 7 bases are a match to TRBD2. The CDR3 is 14 residues long. The ends lost 1 base at V and 4 bases at J; junction bases unmatched: 3. CDR1 is SGHTA and CDR2 is FQGNSA in the germline V gene.

The gene calls are TRBV9 and TRBJ2-3; 8 nucleotides agree with TRBD2. The CDR3 totals 16 residues. J was trimmed by 3 bases and V by 0 bases; bases with no gene match: 6. Germline loops: CDR1 SGDLS, CDR2 YYNGEE. CDR3 region: CASSVEVGRATDTQYF. The CDR3 DNA follows: TGTGCCAGCAGCGTAGAGGTCGGGAGGGCGACAGATACGCAGTATTTT. Variable domain in full (rest from reference TRBV9 and TRBJ2-3): DSGVTQTPKHLITATGQRVTLRCSPRSGDLSVYWYQQSLDQGLQFLIQYYNGEERAKGNILERFSAQQFPDLHSELNLSSLELGDSALYFCASSVEVGRATDTQYFGPGTRLTVL.

The gene calls are TRBV7-2 and TRBJ2-5, with D maybe TRBD2 (6 bases). Trimming cost V 4 bases and J 5 bases, with 8 bases left between them. Per germline, CDR1 SGHTA and CDR2 FQGNSA. The CDR3 covers 12 residues. CDR3 in DNA: TGTGCCAGCAGCTCAGGGAGGGAGACCCAGTACTTC. This sequence encodes CASSSGRETQYF.

The chain recombines TRBV27 with TRBJ2-5; 7 positions match TRBD2. There are 14 residues in the CDR3. V dropped 5 bases and J dropped 5; count of bases not matched to a gene: 8. Germline CDR1 reads MNHEY; CDR2 reads SMNVEV (reference sequence). The chain's CDR3 is CASSPRTSWETQYF. The CDR3 bases are TGTGCCAGCAGTCCCCGGACTAGTTGGGAGACCCAGTACTTC.

The chain uses TRBV27 and TRBJ2-2, with no clear D. Per the germline V gene, CDR1 is MNHEY and CDR2 is SMNVEV (reference sequence). V lost 10 bases to trimming and J lost 10 bases, with 13 bases between them. This CDR3 contains 11 residues. Here the CDR3 reads CATRVGKELFF. The CDR3 region has the DNA TGTGCCACCCGGGTCGGCAAGGAGCTGTTTTTT.

V and J are TRBV6-5 and TRBJ2-7, with a tentative D call TRBD1 (5 bases). CDR1 is MNHEY, CDR2 SVGAGI, per germline. The CDR3 loop spans 12 amino acids. V was pared by 6 bases and J by 3 bases, with 9 bases between. This chain's CDR3 is CASSLTGYEQYF. CDR3 nucleotide sequence: TGTGCCAGCAGCCTAACAGGCTACGAGCAGTACTTC.

A few counts support this clone. The genes are TRBV6-4 and TRBJ2-1, with 12 bases lining up with TRBD2. Losses at the gene ends were 3 bases for V and 7 bases for J; bases not matched to a gene: 4. Germline loops: CDR1 MRHNA, CDR2 SNTAGT. CDR3 length: 15 amino acids. CDR3 in amino acids: CASSETSGSLNEQFF. CDR3 sequence (DNA): TGTGCCAGCAGTGAGACTAGCGGGAGCTTGAATGAGCAGTTCTTC.

This clone was observed a few times. The chain has TRBV9 and TRBJ2-5; maybe TRBD2 (7 bases). The germline V gene has CDR1 SGDLS and CDR2 YYNGEE. This CDR3 spans 15 amino acids. The V end lost 3 bases, the J end lost 3 bases, and 15 bases lay between the germline ends. CDR3 sequence: CASSGGGHLEETQYF. CDR3 nucleotide sequence: TGTGCCAGCAGCGGCGGGGGACACCTCGAAGAGACCCAGTACTTC.

This clone was observed a few times. The chain couples TRBV29-1 to TRBJ2-5; 12 nucleotides align to TRBD2. In germline, CDR1 is SQVTM, CDR2 ANQGSEA. Trimming cost V 6 bases and J 2 bases; bases outside gene matches: 10. There are 16 residues in the CDR3. The chain's CDR3 is CSVRLAGDQIQETQYF. In DNA, the CDR3 is TGCAGCGTCCGACTAGCGGGAGACCAGATTCAAGAGACCCAGTACTTC.

The chain has TRBV30 and TRBJ2-2; TRBD1 matches at 7 bases. CDR1 and CDR2 from the germline V gene are GTSNPN and SVGIG (reference sequence). The CDR3 length is 14 residues. The J segment lost 1 base and the V segment lost 3 bases, leaving 2 bases of the junction unmatched. The CDR3: CAWRTGMNTGELFF. Written as DNA, the CDR3 is TGTGCCTGGAGGACAGGGATGAACACCGGGGAGCTGTTTTTT.

This clone was seen only a few times. V and J are TRBV18 and TRBJ2-7; 7 bases map to TRBD1. CDR1 and CDR2 (germline): KGHSH, LQKENI. The CDR3 is made up of 13 amino acids. Trimming cost V 5 bases and J 3 bases; bases outside gene matches: 4. CDR3 DNA sequence: TGTGCCAGCTCATCTCAGGGGGTCTACGAGCAGTACTTC. Protein: CASSSQGVYEQYF.

The rearrangement joins TRBV19 to TRBJ2-1, with 7 nucleotides matching TRBD2. The ends lost 0 bases at V and 5 bases at J; junction bases unmatched: 7. CDR3 length: 16 residues. Looked up from germline, CDR1 is LNHDA and CDR2 is SQIVND (reference sequence). The CDR3 DNA is TGTGCCAGTAGTATAGATTCGACTAGCTCAAACAATGAGCAGTTCTTC. Translated, it gives CASSIDSTSSNNEQFF.

V usage is TRBV6-5 and J usage is TRBJ1-2, with 9 nucleotides matching TRBD1. The CDR3 spans 14 residues. Germline loops: CDR1 MNHEY, CDR2 SVGAGI. The J segment lost 6 bases and the V segment lost 5 bases, leaving 7 bases of the junction unmatched. The CDR3 region is CASSPGTGRNGYTF. The CDR3 DNA is TGTGCCAGCAGTCCAGGGACAGGGAGAAATGGCTACACCTTC.

This clone has just a few counts. The chain is built from TRBV10-3 and TRBJ2-7, with TRBD2 matching 7 bases. This CDR3 has 15 residues. Trimming took 1 base from V and 0 from J; bases not matched to a gene: 3. Germline CDR1 is ENHRY and CDR2 is SYGVKD. CDR3: CAISEWGGSSYEQYF. The CDR3 DNA sequence: TGTGCCATCAGTGAGTGGGGCGGGAGCTCCTACGAGCAGTACTTC.

This clone has a handful of counts. V and J are TRBV7-9 and TRBJ2-5; 7 nucleotides line up with TRBD1. The V gene end was trimmed by 5 bases and the J gene end by 3 bases; junction bases not matched to a gene: 9. The germline gives CDR1 SEHNR, CDR2 FQNEAQ (reference sequence). This CDR3 is 15 amino acids long. The CDR3 nucleotides are TGTGCCAGCAGCCCCACGGGACAGTTGAAAGAGACCCAGTACTTC. Its translation: CASSPTGQLKETQYF.